The TCR beta chain described here comes from a study of cytomegalovirus exposure and HLA in healthy donors. The CDR3 is 17 amino acids. V was cut by 2 bases and J by 3 bases, with 17 bases left in between. Germline assignment: CDR1 LGHNA and CDR2 YNFKEQ. The table came from immunoSEQ multiplex PCR; TCRdb's copy has only in-frame clones and leaves some out. The sample carries about 58,000 clones, 90% recorded once. The chain carries TRBV4-2 and TRBJ2-1, with a tentative D call TRBD2 (6 bases). Sequencing was done on a sample of PBMCs. The sequence was obtained from a man between 18 and 29 years old in good health and CMV-seronegative. CDR3 sequence: CASSQRPGAGVYNEQFF. The CDR3, as DNA: TGTGCCAGCAGCCAACGCCCAGGAGCGGGCGTCTACAATGAGCAGTTCTTC.